The sample holds a few counts of the clone carrying this T cell receptor (beta chain). Antigen specificity is unknown. The sample is drawn from a study of T cell repertoires in cytomegalovirus infection. Study at large: Through public TCR beta signatures, both CMV infection and matching HLA type were indicated. Regarding the study as a whole: CMV carriers with the relevant HLA were identified by cumulative public TCR beta family frequency. In two of eight donors, the top clonotype was HLA-C-restricted CMV-specific.

TCRdb re-derived calls from the reads in MiXCR, one entry per CDR3 protein. The sample has approximately 750,000 distinct CDR3 sequences; 35% are singletons. The receptor's source is a human donor in good health (CMV status not recorded). Some clones in this sample may be carry-over from other donors' samples. Input material: PBMCs.

CDR3 region: CAISGTAGAGYNSPLHF. CDR3 bases: TGTGCCATCAGTGGGACCGCGGGGGCAGGCTATAATTCACCCCTCCACTTT. The V call is TRBV10-3, the J call TRBJ1-6, with a possible D match to TRBD1 (6 bases). V was pared by 4 bases and J by 3 bases, with 16 bases between. This CDR3 is built from 17 residues. Germline V CDR1 and CDR2: ENHRY, SYGVKD.